This T cell receptor (beta chain) was profiled in a study of T cell responses to AZD1222 COVID-19 vaccine. The study, taken as a whole, reports: A mostly white British donor set with more females was recruited, and clonal diversity was possibly underestimated. It was only after the peak T cell response that any repertoires were sampled. Vaccine-related CD4 TCRs covered spike, predominating at 160-218 and 743-854.

Only in-frame clones appear in the TCRdb table, and some are missing; sequencing was by immunoSEQ multiplex PCR. In the table there are 200,000 to 250,000 clones, roughly 94% of which are singletons. About this clone itself: Its antigen remains unknown.

CDR3 length: 16 residues. V gave up 0 bases and J gave up 6 bases; unmatched junction bases: 6. The germline CDR1 and CDR2 sequences are SGHRS and YFSETQ. The chain is built from TRBV5-1 and TRBJ2-2, with 9 positions matching TRBD2. This material consisted of peripheral blood, taken 28 days after the second dose of the MenACWY control vaccine. The sequence derives from an adult who received the MenACWY meningococcal vaccine as a control. This chain's CDR3 is CASSLEPSGNSGELFF. For the CDR3, the DNA is TGCGCCAGCAGCTTGGAGCCTAGCGGGAATTCCGGGGAGCTGTTTTTT.